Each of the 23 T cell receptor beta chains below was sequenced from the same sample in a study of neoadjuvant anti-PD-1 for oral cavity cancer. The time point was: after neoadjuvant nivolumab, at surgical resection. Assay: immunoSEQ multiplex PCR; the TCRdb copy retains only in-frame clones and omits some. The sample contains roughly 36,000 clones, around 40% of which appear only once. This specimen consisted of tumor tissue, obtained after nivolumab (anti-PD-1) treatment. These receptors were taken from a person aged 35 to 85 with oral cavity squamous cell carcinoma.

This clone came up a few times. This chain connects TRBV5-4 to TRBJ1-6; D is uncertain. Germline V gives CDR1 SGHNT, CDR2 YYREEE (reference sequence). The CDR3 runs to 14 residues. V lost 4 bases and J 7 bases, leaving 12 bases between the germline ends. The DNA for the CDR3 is TGTGCCAGCAGCCCTAACACCTGGAATTCACCCCTCCACTTT. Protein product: CASSPNTWNSPLHF.

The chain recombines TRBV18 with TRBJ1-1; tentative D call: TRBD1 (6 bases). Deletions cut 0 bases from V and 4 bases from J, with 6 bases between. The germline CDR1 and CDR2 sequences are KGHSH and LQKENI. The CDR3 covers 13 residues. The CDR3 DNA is TGTGCCAGCTCACCACCGGACAGCACTGAAGCTTTCTTT. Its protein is CASSPPDSTEAFF.

CDR3 coding DNA: TGTGCCAGCAGTGAAGCGAGGACAGCCTGGAACACCGGGGAGCTGTTTTTT. Translation gives CASSEARTAWNTGELFF. The chain has TRBV2 and TRBJ2-2, with D possibly matching TRBD1 (6 bases). V lost 0 bases and J 1 base, leaving 12 bases between the germline ends. This CDR3 is built from 17 residues. Germline loops: CDR1 SNHLY, CDR2 FYNNEI.

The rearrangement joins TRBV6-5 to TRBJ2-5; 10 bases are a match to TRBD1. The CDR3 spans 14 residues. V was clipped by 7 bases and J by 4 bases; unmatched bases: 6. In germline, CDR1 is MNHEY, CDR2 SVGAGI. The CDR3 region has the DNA TGTGCCAGCACCCGGACAGGGGGGGCAGAGACCCAGTACTTC. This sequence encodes CASTRTGGAETQYF.

The chain's CDR3 is CASSDGSRAEAFF. The DNA of the CDR3 is TGTGCCAGCAGTGATGGTAGCCGCGCTGAAGCTTTCTTT. J is TRBJ1-1 and V is TRBV2; D gene unclear. CDR3 length equals 13 residues. Trimming took off 3 bases at V and 6 bases at J, with 11 bases between the two ends. The germline CDR1 and CDR2 sequences are SNHLY and FYNNEI.

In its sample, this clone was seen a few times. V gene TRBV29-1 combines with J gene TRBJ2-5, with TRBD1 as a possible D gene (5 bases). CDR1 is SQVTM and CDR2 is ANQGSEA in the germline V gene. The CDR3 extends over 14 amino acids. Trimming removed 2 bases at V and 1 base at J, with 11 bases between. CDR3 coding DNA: TGCAGCGTTGAATTAACCAGGGCCCAAGAGACCCAGTACTTC. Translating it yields CSVELTRAQETQYF.

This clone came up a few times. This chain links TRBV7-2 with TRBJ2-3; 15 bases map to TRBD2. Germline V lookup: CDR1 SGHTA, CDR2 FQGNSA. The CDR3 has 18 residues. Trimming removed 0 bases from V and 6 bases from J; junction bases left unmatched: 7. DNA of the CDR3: TGTGCCAGCAGCTTAGCTACCGGGACTAGCGGGGGGCCCGATACGCAGTATTTT. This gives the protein CASSLATGTSGGPDTQYF.

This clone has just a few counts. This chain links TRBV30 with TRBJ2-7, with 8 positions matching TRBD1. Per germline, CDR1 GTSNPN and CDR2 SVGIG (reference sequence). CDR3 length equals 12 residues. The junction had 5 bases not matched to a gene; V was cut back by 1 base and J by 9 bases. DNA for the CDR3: TGTGCCTGGAGTGGGGCAGGGGGCGCGCAGTACTTC. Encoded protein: CAWSGAGGAQYF.

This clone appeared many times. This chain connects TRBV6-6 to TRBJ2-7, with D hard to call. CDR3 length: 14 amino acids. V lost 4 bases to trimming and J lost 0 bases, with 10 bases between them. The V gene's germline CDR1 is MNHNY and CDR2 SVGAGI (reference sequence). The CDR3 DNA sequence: TGTGCCAGCAGTTTCGGTCCCAGCTCCTACGAGCAGTACTTC. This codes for CASSFGPSSYEQYF.

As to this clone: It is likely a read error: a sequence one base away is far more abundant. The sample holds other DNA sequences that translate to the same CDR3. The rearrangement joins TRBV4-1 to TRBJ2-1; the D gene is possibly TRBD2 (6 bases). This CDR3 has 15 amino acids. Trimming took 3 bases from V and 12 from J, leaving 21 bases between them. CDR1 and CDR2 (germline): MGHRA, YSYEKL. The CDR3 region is CASSQGGAYNERQFF. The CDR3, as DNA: TGCGCCAGCAGCCAGGGGGGAGCCTACAATGAGCGGCAGTTCTTC.

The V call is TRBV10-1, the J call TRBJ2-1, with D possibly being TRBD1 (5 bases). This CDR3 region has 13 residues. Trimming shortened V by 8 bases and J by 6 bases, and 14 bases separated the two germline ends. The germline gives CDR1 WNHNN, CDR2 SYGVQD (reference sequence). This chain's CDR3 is CASGAFGFNEQFF. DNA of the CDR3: TGCGCCAGCGGGGCATTTGGGTTCAATGAGCAGTTCTTC.

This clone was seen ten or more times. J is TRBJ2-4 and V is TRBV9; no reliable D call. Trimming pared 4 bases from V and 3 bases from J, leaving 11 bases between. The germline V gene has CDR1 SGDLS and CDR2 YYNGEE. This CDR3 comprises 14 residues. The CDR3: CASSPEAGKNIQYF. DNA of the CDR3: TGTGCCAGCAGCCCAGAGGCCGGCAAAAACATTCAGTACTTC. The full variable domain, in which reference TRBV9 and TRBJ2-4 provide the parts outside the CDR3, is DSGVTQTPKHLITATGQRVTLRCSPRSGDLSVYWYQQSLDQGLQFLIQYYNGEERAKGNILERFSAQQFPDLHSELNLSSLELGDSALYFCASSPEAGKNIQYFGAGTRLSVL.

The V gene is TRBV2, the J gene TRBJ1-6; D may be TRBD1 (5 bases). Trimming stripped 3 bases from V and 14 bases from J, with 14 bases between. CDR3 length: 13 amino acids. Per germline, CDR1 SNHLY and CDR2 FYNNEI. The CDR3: CASSDKGQRALHF. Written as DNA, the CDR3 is TGTGCCAGCAGTGATAAGGGGCAGCGGGCCCTCCACTTT.

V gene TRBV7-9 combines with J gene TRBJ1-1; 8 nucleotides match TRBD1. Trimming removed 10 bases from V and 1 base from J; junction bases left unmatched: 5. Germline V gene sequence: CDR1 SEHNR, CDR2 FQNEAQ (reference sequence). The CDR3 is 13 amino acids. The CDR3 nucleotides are TGTGCCATCGTGGACAGGGCGAACACTGAAGCTTTCTTT. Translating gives CAIVDRANTEAFF.

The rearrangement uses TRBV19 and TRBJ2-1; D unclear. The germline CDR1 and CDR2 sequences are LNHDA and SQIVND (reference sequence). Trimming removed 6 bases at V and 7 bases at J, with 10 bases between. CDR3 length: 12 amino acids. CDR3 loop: CASRVGLNEQFF. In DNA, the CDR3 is TGTGCCAGTAGAGTAGGGTTAAATGAGCAGTTCTTC.

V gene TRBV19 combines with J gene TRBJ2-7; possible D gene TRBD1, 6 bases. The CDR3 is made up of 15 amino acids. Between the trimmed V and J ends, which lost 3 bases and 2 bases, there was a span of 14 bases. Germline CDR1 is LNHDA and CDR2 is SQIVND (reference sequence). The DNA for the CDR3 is TGTGCCAGTAGTATTGGGGGCAGGCCGACCTACGAGCAGTACTTC. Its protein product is CASSIGGRPTYEQYF.

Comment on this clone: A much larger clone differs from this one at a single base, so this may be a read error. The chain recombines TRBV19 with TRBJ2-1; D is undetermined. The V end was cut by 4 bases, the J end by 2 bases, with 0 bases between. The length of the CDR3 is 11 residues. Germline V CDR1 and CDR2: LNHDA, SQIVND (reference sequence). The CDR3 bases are TGTGCCAGTAGTACCTACAATGAGCAGTTCTTC. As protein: CASSTYNEQFF.

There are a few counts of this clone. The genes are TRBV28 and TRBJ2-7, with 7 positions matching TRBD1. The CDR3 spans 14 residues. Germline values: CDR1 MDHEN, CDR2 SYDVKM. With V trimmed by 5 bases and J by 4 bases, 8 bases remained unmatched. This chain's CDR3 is CASSTPGTVYEQYF. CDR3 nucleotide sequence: TGTGCCAGCAGTACTCCCGGGACAGTATACGAGCAGTACTTC.

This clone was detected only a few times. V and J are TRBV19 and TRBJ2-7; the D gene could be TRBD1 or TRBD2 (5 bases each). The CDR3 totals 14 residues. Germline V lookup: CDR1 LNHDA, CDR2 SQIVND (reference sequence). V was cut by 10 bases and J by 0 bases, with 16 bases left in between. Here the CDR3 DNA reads TGTGCCACCGCGTCGGGGACCAGCTCCTACGAGCAGTACTTC. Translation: CATASGTSSYEQYF.

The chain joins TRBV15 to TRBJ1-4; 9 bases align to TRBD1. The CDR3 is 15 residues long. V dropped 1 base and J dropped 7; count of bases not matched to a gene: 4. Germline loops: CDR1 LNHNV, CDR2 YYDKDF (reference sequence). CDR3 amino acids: CATSRVGQGREKLFF. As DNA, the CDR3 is TGTGCCACCAGCAGAGTGGGACAGGGTCGTGAAAAACTGTTTTTT.

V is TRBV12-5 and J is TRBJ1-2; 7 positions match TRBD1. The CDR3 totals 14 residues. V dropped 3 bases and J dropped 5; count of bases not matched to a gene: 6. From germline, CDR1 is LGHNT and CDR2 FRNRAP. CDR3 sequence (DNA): TGTGCTAGTGGTTTCCTGACAGGGTTTTATGGCTACACCTTC. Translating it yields CASGFLTGFYGYTF.

For the CDR3, the DNA is TGTGCCAGCAGCGTCGGTAGCGGTAGAGAGACCCAGTACTTC. This codes for CASSVGSGRETQYF. The chain employs TRBV9 and TRBJ2-5; D is possibly TRBD2 (6 bases). CDR1 is SGDLS and CDR2 is YYNGEE in the germline V gene. The CDR3 extends over 14 amino acids. V was trimmed by 2 bases and J by 4 bases, leaving 12 bases between them.

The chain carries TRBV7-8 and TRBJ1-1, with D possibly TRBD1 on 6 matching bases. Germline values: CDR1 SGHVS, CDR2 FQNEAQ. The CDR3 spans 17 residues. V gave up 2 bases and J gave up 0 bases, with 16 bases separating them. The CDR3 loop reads CASSLLWQGNMNTEAFF. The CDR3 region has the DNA TGTGCCAGCAGCTTATTATGGCAGGGGAACATGAACACTGAAGCTTTCTTT.